This is a list of T cell receptor beta chains from one sample in a study of siplizumab effects on memory and regulatory T cells. Sequencing was performed with immunoSEQ multiplex PCR; in TCRdb, only in-frame clones are kept and a portion is missing. The table includes around 7,000 clones, approximately 70% detected once. The sequenced material came from effector memory CD8+ T cells sorted from blood. These receptors originate from a human donor in good health. Both conserved end residues are part of each CDR3. A D gene is named only where the DNA matches it firmly. Some rows mark clone size as missing; the rest say once, few, many or name a class of expanded clone.

few	TRBV7-7	TRBJ2-5	-	14	CASSPDRTGETQYF	TGTGCTAGCAGCCCAGATCGCACCGGGGAGACCCAGTACTTC
-	TRBV6-6	TRBJ1-1	-	13	CASSETGNAEAFF	TGTGCCAGCAGCGAAACAGGGAACGCTGAAGCTTTCTTT
-	TRBV27	TRBJ2-1	TRBD1	14	CASSLSPRGREQFF	TGTGCCAGCAGTTTATCTCCCAGGGGGCGTGAGCAGTTCTTC
-	TRBV28	TRBJ2-5	-	17	CASSDFRETSLEETQYF	TGTGCCAGCAGTGATTTCAGGGAAACCTCCTTGGAGGAGACCCAGTACTTC
-	TRBV30	TRBJ1-4	TRBD1	15	CAWKGQGAVYEKLFF	TGTGCCTGGAAAGGACAGGGGGCTGTTTATGAAAAACTGTTTTTT
-	TRBV6-4	TRBJ2-7	-	12	CASSASPYEQYF	TGTGCCAGCAGTGCAAGCCCCTACGAGCAGTACTTC
few	TRBV15	TRBJ2-3	-	16	CATSSRGHSMTDTQYF	TGTGCCACCAGCAGTCGGGGGCACTCGATGACAGATACGCAGTATTTT
once	TRBV4-1	TRBJ1-1	TRBD1	16	CASSFSDRARNTEAFF	TGCGCCAGCAGCTTTTCCGACAGGGCTAGGAACACTGAAGCTTTCTTT
-	TRBV27	TRBJ2-7	TRBD2	11	CASGRGYEQYF	TGTGCGAGCGGGAGGGGATACGAGCAGTACTTC
-	TRBV28	TRBJ2-7	TRBD1	13	CASGQGVGYEQYF	TGTGCCAGCGGACAGGGAGTGGGATACGAGCAGTACTTC
few	TRBV6-1	TRBJ2-5	TRBD1	15	CASSVQTGGGETQYF	TGTGCCAGCAGTGTACAAACAGGGGGCGGGGAGACCCAGTACTTC
-	TRBV7-8	TRBJ1-5	-	16	CASSLGKGRSNQPQHF	TGTGCCAGCAGCTTAGGGAAAGGACGTAGCAATCAGCCCCAGCATTTT
-	TRBV7-8	TRBJ2-1	-	14	CASAIAGSVDEQFF	TGTGCCAGCGCGATCGCGGGGTCTGTCGATGAGCAGTTCTTC
-	TRBV6-4	TRBJ2-3	-	13	CASSEQGTDTQYF	TGTGCCAGCAGTGAACAGGGAACAGATACGCAGTATTTT
-	TRBV28	TRBJ1-5	-	13	CASTLGGNQPQHF	TGTGCCAGCACCCTGGGGGGGAATCAGCCCCAGCATTTT
-	TRBV28	TRBJ1-1	-	12	CASGQTGNEAFF	TGTGCCAGCGGACAGACAGGAAATGAAGCTTTCTTT
-	TRBV13	TRBJ2-1	TRBD2	20	CASSLSGTSGTGWTENEQFF	TGTGCCAGCAGCTTATCCGGGACTAGCGGGACCGGCTGGACTGAGAATGAGCAGTTCTTC
-	TRBV4-1	TRBJ2-3	TRBD2	15	CASSQSGGGTDTQYF	TGCGCCAGCAGCCAATCGGGGGGGGGCACAGATACGCAGTATTTT
few	TRBV27	TRBJ2-3	-	11	CASSSEDTQYF	TGTGCCAGCAGTTCAGAGGATACGCAGTATTTT
-	TRBV9	TRBJ2-5	-	14	CASSEQTSKETQYF	TGTGCCAGCAGCGAACAAACTAGCAAAGAGACCCAGTACTTC
few	TRBV27	TRBJ2-7	-	14	CASSYLSRGDEQYF	TGTGCCAGCAGTTACCTTTCACGGGGTGACGAGCAGTACTTC
-	TRBV9	TRBJ2-5	-	14	CASSVGQYSGTQYF	TGTGCCAGCAGCGTAGGCCAGTACTCGGGGACCCAGTACTTC
-	TRBV28	TRBJ2-5	TRBD1	15	CASSLSTGVGETQYF	TGTGCCAGCAGTTTATCCACAGGGGTTGGAGAGACCCAGTACTTC
few	TRBV6-4	TRBJ2-3	-	15	CASSDSTGSTDTQYF	TGTGCCAGCAGTGACTCGACAGGTAGCACAGATACGCAGTATTTT
once	TRBV4-3	TRBJ2-7	-	15	CASSQDRASSAEQYF	TGCGCCAGCAGCCAAGATCGGGCTAGCTCTGCCGAGCAGTACTTC
once	TRBV7-8	TRBJ2-7	-	14	CASSLAGHSYEQYF	TGTGCCAGCAGCTTGGCAGGGCATTCCTACGAGCAGTACTTC
-	TRBV7-9	TRBJ1-1	-	16	CASSQPPGRVNTEAFF	TGTGCCAGCAGTCAGCCGCCGGGACGAGTGAACACTGAAGCCTTCTTT
-	TRBV13	TRBJ2-2	-	13	CASSLAGTGELFF	TGTGCCAGCAGCTTAGCCGGGACCGGGGAGCTGTTTTTT
few	TRBV5-1	TRBJ2-1	TRBD2	16	CASSRGLAGADNEQFF	TGCGCCAGCAGCAGAGGACTAGCGGGAGCGGACAATGAGCAGTTCTTC
-	TRBV9	TRBJ2-5	TRBD2	16	CASSVLGTSGLETQYF	TGTGCCAGCAGCGTATTAGGGACTAGCGGGCTAGAGACCCAGTACTTC
medium-sized	TRBV27	TRBJ2-1	TRBD1	14	CASSLGTGVDEQFF	TGTGCCAGCAGTCTCGGGACAGGGGTGGATGAGCAGTTCTTC
-	TRBV14	TRBJ1-3	-	13	CASSQITGNTIYF	TGTGCCAGCAGCCAGATCACTGGAAACACCATATATTTT
-	TRBV27	TRBJ1-6	-	13	CASSFVGNSPLHF	TGTGCCAGCAGTTTCGTCGGCAATTCACCCCTCCACTTT
-	TRBV28	TRBJ1-2	-	16	CASSLLGGQNNYGYTF	TGTGCCAGCAGTTTGCTGGGGGGGCAAAACAACTATGGCTACACCTTC
-	TRBV7-8	TRBJ2-2	-	13	CASSGKYIGELFF	TGTGCCAGCAGCGGGAAATATATCGGGGAGCTGTTTTTT
-	TRBV7-9	TRBJ2-2	-	15	CASSPWTGNTGELFF	TGTGCCAGCAGCCCCTGGACGGGAAACACCGGGGAGCTGTTTTTT
-	TRBV18	TRBJ2-2	TRBD2	17	CASSPTSGRARTGELFF	TGTGCCAGCTCACCAACTAGCGGAAGGGCCCGGACCGGGGAGCTGTTTTTT
-	TRBV5-1	TRBJ2-1	-	15	CASSLYKEVYNEQFF	TGCGCCAGCAGCTTGTATAAGGAGGTCTACAATGAGCAGTTCTTC
-	TRBV25-1	TRBJ2-1	-	14	CASSAGDPYNEQFF	TGTGCCAGCAGTGCCGGGGACCCGTACAATGAGCAGTTCTTC
-	TRBV7-9	TRBJ2-5	TRBD1	15	CASSFGTGGRETQYF	TGTGCCAGCAGCTTTGGGACAGGGGGACGGGAGACCCAGTACTTC
-	TRBV9	TRBJ2-3	TRBD2	15	CASSVSGTFTDTQYF	TGTGCCAGCAGCGTTAGCGGGACCTTCACAGATACGCAGTATTTT
-	TRBV7-9	TRBJ1-4	-	14	CASSQDGVGVKLFF	TGTGCCAGCAGCCAAGATGGGGTCGGGGTGAAACTGTTTTTT
-	TRBV4-1	TRBJ2-5	-	14	CASSQDSGVGTQYF	TGCGCCAGCAGCCAAGATTCAGGGGTGGGGACCCAGTACTTC
-	TRBV9	TRBJ2-7	TRBD2	14	CASSVKGGPYEQYF	TGTGCCAGCAGCGTAAAGGGAGGGCCCTACGAGCAGTACTTC
-	TRBV7-9	TRBJ1-1	-	14	CASLSATVGTEAFF	TGTGCCAGCCTTAGCGCGACGGTGGGCACTGAAGCTTTCTTT
once	TRBV5-5	TRBJ2-1	TRBD1	17	CASSPSASDRGDNEQFF	TGTGCCAGCAGCCCCTCGGCTTCGGACAGGGGAGACAATGAGCAGTTCTTC
-	TRBV28	TRBJ2-7	-	14	CASSLMGADYEQYF	TGTGCCAGCAGTTTAATGGGGGCGGACTACGAGCAGTACTTC
few	TRBV6-1	TRBJ1-1	-	13	CASSVRELTEAFF	TGTGCCAGCAGTGTAAGGGAGCTCACTGAAGCTTTCTTT
-	TRBV6-4	TRBJ2-1	TRBD2	15	CASSRLAGEGNEQFF	TGTGCCAGCAGCCGACTAGCGGGAGAGGGGAATGAGCAGTTCTTC
few	TRBV29-1	TRBJ2-3	-	14	CSVESLASTDTQYF	TGCAGCGTTGAATCGCTTGCTAGCACAGATACGCAGTATTTT
-	TRBV5-4	TRBJ2-1	TRBD1	15	CASSYGTGGLREQFF	TGTGCCAGCAGCTACGGGACAGGGGGCCTTAGGGAGCAGTTCTTC
-	TRBV10-1	TRBJ2-7	TRBD2	14	CASSDSGSSYEQYF	TGCGCCAGCAGTGATAGCGGGAGCTCCTACGAGCAGTACTTC
-	TRBV7-8	TRBJ2-7	-	13	CASSPQGTYEQYF	TGTGCCAGCAGCCCCCAGGGGACCTACGAGCAGTACTTC
-	TRBV30	TRBJ2-5	-	15	CAWTGGARRGETQYF	TGTGCCTGGACCGGAGGGGCCAGGCGGGGAGAGACCCAGTACTTC
once	TRBV5-1	TRBJ1-1	TRBD1	14	CASSLGTGSGEAFF	TGCGCCAGCAGTCTGGGGACAGGGAGTGGTGAAGCTTTCTTT
-	TRBV11-1	TRBJ1-1	-	14	CASSPGATGTEAFF	TGTGCCAGCAGCCCAGGTGCTACGGGCACTGAAGCTTTCTTT
-	TRBV6-4	TRBJ1-1	TRBD1	15	CASSEDGQGNTEAFF	TGTGCCAGCAGTGAAGATGGACAGGGGAACACTGAAGCTTTCTTT
few	TRBV27	TRBJ2-5	-	15	CASSFTGLSGETQYF	TGTGCCAGCAGTTTTACAGGCCTCTCGGGAGAGACCCAGTACTTC
-	TRBV9	TRBJ2-2	-	14	CASSVGLVVGELFF	TGTGCCAGCAGCGTAGGACTAGTGGTCGGGGAGCTGTTTTTT
-	TRBV11-2	TRBJ2-5	-	11	CASSLGETQYF	TGTGCCAGCAGCTTAGGAGAGACCCAGTACTTC